This T cell receptor (beta chain) was sequenced for a study of T cells expressing NK-cell markers. Concerning this clonotype itself: As yet, its antigen is unknown.

UMI-tagged 5'RACE template switching yielded the TCR beta cDNA. Reanalyzing the 5' RACE reads, TCRdb keeps one entry per CDR3 protein, without DNA. This sample's table reports roughly 170,000 distinct CDR3 sequences. Study-wide points: Six or seven donors had dominant NKG2C+ clonotypes that comprised roughly 1.0-7.0% of their CD8+ T cells. Whether expanded NKG2C+ T cell clones recognized HCMV stayed uncertain. Dominance of the CD3+CD56-NKG2C+ fraction by these clonotypes also held in a handful of donors.

The source material was blood T cells: a sorted CD56 or NKG2C T cell subset, CD4+ or CD8+ T cells, or bulk PBMC T cells (not recorded which). The origin of this receptor is a woman aged 18 to 75 in good health.

The CDR3 sequence is CASSLELGVRTGVNSPLHF. V is TRBV13 and J is TRBJ1-6; the TCRdb D gene call, TRBD1, has no DNA to confirm it. CDR3 length: 19 residues. Germline-derived CDR1 and CDR2 are PRHDT and FYEKMQ (reference sequence).